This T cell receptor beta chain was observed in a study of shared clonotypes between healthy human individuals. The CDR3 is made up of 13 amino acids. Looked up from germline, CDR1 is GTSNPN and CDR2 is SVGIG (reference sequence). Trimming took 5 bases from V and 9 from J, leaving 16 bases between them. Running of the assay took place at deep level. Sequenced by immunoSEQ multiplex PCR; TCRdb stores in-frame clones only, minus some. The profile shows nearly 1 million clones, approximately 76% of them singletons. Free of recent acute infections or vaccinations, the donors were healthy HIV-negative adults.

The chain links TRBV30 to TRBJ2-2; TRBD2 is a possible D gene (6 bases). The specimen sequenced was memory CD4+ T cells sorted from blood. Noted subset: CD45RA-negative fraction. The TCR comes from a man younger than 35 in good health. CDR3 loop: CAWGDGSSRELFF. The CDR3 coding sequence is TGTGCCTGGGGCGACGGGAGTTCTCGGGAGCTGTTTTTT.